Following are 27 T cell receptor beta chains from one sample sequenced in a study of graft-versus-host responses after intestinal transplantation. TCRdb's copy holds only in-frame clones and misses some; the assay was immunoSEQ multiplex PCR. The data contain 90,000 to 150,000 clones, just under 95% of them seen just once; the ten biggest clones take up approximately 0.11%. Their specific antigens are unknown. The sequenced sample was unstimulated CD4+ T cells sorted from spleen or lymph node cells, obtained before intestinal transplant. The source is a human donor who received an intestinal transplant.

This clone was picked up one time. CDR3 loop: CASRLGLLRDEQFF. CDR3 nucleotides: TGTGCCTCCCGCCTCGGGCTACTTAGGGATGAGCAGTTCTTC. This sequence joins TRBV27 and TRBJ2-1, with D hard to call. The CDR3 loop spans 14 amino acids. Germline values: CDR1 MNHEY, CDR2 SMNVEV (reference sequence). With 11 bases removed from V and 8 bases from J, the gap between germline ends came to 22 bases.

The chain couples TRBV19 to TRBJ1-1, with D tentatively TRBD1 (6 bases). Germline CDR1 is LNHDA and CDR2 is SQIVND (reference sequence). Trimming removed 5 bases from V and 6 bases from J, with 28 bases in between. CDR3 length: 18 residues. CDR3 amino acids: CASSLPNPRTGIKSEAFF. DNA of the CDR3: TGTGCCAGTAGTTTACCTAACCCACGTACAGGGATCAAGTCTGAAGCTTTCTTT.

The chain combines TRBV7-9 with TRBJ1-4, with TRBD1 matching over 8 bases. Trimming took 6 bases from V and 6 from J; bases not matched to a gene: 12. Germline assignment: CDR1 SEHNR and CDR2 FQNEAQ (reference sequence). The CDR3 covers 16 residues. CDR3 amino acids: CASSHPGQEVDEKLFF. CDR3 bases: TGTGCCAGCAGTCACCCGGGACAGGAAGTTGATGAAAAACTGTTTTTT.

The V and J genes are TRBV30 and TRBJ2-1; D assignment may be TRBD1 or TRBD2 (5 bases each). The CDR3 has 15 residues. Trimming shortened V by 3 bases and J by 2 bases, and 14 bases separated the two germline ends. Germline V gene lookup returns CDR1 GTSNPN and CDR2 SVGIG (reference sequence). The CDR3 loop is CAWRGKGPTYNEQFF. The CDR3 bases are TGTGCCTGGAGGGGAAAGGGACCAACCTACAATGAGCAGTTCTTC.

This sequence joins TRBV18 and TRBJ2-4, with 11 positions matching TRBD2. The length of the CDR3 is 14 residues. Germline V gene sequence: CDR1 KGHSH, CDR2 LQKENI. Trimming removed 2 bases from V and 7 bases from J; junction bases left unmatched: 1. Written as DNA, the CDR3 is TGTGCCAGCTCACCAACTAGCGGGAGTAACATTCAGTACTTC. It codes for CASSPTSGSNIQYF. Complete variable domain (other parts from reference TRBV18 and TRBJ2-4): NAGVMQNPRHLVRRRGQEARLRCSPMKGHSHVYWYRQLPEEGLKFMVYLQKENIIDESGMPKERFSAEFPKEGPSILRIQQVVRGDSAAYFCASSPTSGSNIQYFGAGTRLSVL.

In DNA form, the CDR3 reads TGTGCCAGCAGTGAAAGGGGACGAAACACTGAAGCTTTCTTT. Its protein is CASSERGRNTEAFF. The chain is built from TRBV6-1 and TRBJ1-1; perhaps TRBD1 as D (5 bases). Trimming took 2 bases from V and 2 from J, leaving 9 bases between them. The CDR3 totals 14 residues. CDR1 and CDR2 from the germline V gene are MNHNS and SASEGT.

The rearrangement uses TRBV21-1 and TRBJ2-7; the D call of TRBD1 is as the table states it, not checked on the DNA. TRBV21-1 is recorded as a pseudogene. The length of the CDR3 is 12 residues. The CDR3 bases are TGTGCCGAGGGACAGGGAGCCTACGAGCAGTACTTC. As protein: CAEGQGAYEQYF.

This clone was seen only once. The V call is TRBV18, the J call TRBJ2-1; D is unclear. Germline V gives CDR1 KGHSH, CDR2 LQKENI. The germline V and J ends were trimmed by 6 bases and 6 bases, with 9 bases remaining between them. The CDR3 spans 12 residues. CDR3 in DNA: TGTGCCAGCTCCCCCACTCGCAATGAGCAGTTCTTC. The encoded protein is CASSPTRNEQFF.

The V and J genes are TRBV11-1 and TRBJ2-7, with D tentatively TRBD1 (6 bases). The V gene lost 1 base and the J gene lost 3 bases, with 7 bases spanning the gap. Germline loops: CDR1 SGHAT, CDR2 FQDESV (reference sequence). CDR3 size: 13 residues. CDR3 amino acids: CASSLEGVYEQYF. CDR3 nucleotides: TGTGCCAGCAGCTTAGAGGGGGTCTACGAGCAGTACTTC. Full variable domain (outside the CDR3, taken from reference TRBV11-1 and TRBJ2-7): EAEVAQSPRYKITEKSQAVAFWCDPISGHATLYWYRQILGQGPELLVQFQDESVVDDSQLPKDRFSAERLKGVDSTLKIQPAELGDSAMYLCASSLEGVYEQYFGPGTRLTVT.

The J gene is TRBJ2-1, the V gene TRBV6-5, with D uncertain. The CDR3 sequence is 12 residues long. Germline V lookup: CDR1 MNHEY, CDR2 SVGAGI. Trimming removed 6 bases at V and 7 bases at J, with 10 bases between. The CDR3 DNA is TGTGCCAGCAGGGGCGGAACTAATGAGCAGTTCTTC. Protein sequence: CASRGGTNEQFF.

The chain recombines TRBV2 with TRBJ2-5, with D tentatively TRBD1 or TRBD2 (5 bases each). V dropped 6 bases and J dropped 4 bases, with 12 bases sitting between them. Per the germline V gene, CDR1 is SNHLY and CDR2 is FYNNEI. The CDR3 has 13 residues. Here the CDR3 reads CASREGPRETQYF. In DNA form, the CDR3 reads TGTGCCAGCAGAGAGGGACCCCGAGAGACCCAGTACTTC.

This rearrangement joins TRBV2 to TRBJ2-1; D ambiguous. CDR3 length: 13 amino acids. Germline-derived CDR1 and CDR2 are SNHLY and FYNNEI. The V end lost 6 bases, the J end lost 6 bases, and 12 bases lay between the germline ends. The CDR3 nucleotides are TGTGCCAGCAGCCCAGTTGGACGCAATGAGCAGTTCTTC. The encoded protein is CASSPVGRNEQFF.

In nucleotides, the CDR3 is TGTGCCAGCAGTTACGAGGGCAGGGTTCACGGCTACACCTTC. This gives the protein CASSYEGRVHGYTF. J is TRBJ1-2 and V is TRBV6-6; possible D gene TRBD1, 5 bases. Germline CDR1 MNHNY, CDR2 SVGAGI (reference sequence). The CDR3 has 14 residues. V lost 2 bases, J lost 8 bases, and 15 bases lay in between.

This clone was detected only a few times. The V call is TRBV28, the J call TRBJ1-5, with a tentative D call TRBD1 (5 bases). The CDR3 extends over 11 amino acids. Trimming pared 5 bases from V and 11 bases from J, leaving 10 bases between. CDR1 and CDR2 (germline): MDHEN, SYDVKM. The CDR3 spells CASSTRDAQHF. DNA of the CDR3: TGTGCCAGCAGTACGAGGGACGCCCAGCATTTT.

The chain couples TRBV4-2 to TRBJ2-7; 7 nucleotides match TRBD2. This CDR3 has 15 amino acids. Per the germline V gene, CDR1 is LGHNA and CDR2 is YNFKEQ. With 2 bases clipped from V and 3 bases from J, the junction kept 7 bases outside the gene matches. The CDR3 here is CASSQSSGVNYEQYF. CDR3 nucleotide sequence: TGTGCCAGCAGCCAATCTAGCGGCGTGAACTACGAGCAGTACTTC.

The chain couples TRBV5-4 to TRBJ2-2; 7 bases are shared with TRBD1. The CDR3 spans 15 residues. V shed 4 bases and J 2 bases; nucleotides not matched to a gene: 5. Germline V CDR1 and CDR2: SGHNT, YYREEE (reference sequence). CDR3 nucleotides: TGTGCCAGCAGCACGGACAGGTCAAACACCGGGGAGCTGTTTTTT. It translates to CASSTDRSNTGELFF.

V and J are TRBV11-2 and TRBJ2-7; D may be TRBD1 (6 bases). The germline V and J ends were trimmed by 5 bases and 2 bases, with 10 bases remaining between them. Germline CDR1 reads SGHAT; CDR2 reads FQNNGV. There are 13 residues in the CDR3. CDR3: CASSGQNTYEQYF. For the CDR3, the DNA is TGTGCCAGCAGCGGACAGAATACCTACGAGCAGTACTTC.

V is TRBV18 and J is TRBJ1-4; 7 nucleotides match TRBD1. Germline-derived CDR1 and CDR2 are KGHSH and LQKENI. Trimming removed 4 bases from V and 8 bases from J; junction bases left unmatched: 7. This CDR3 spans 14 amino acids. The CDR3: CASSLRGQREKLFF. The CDR3 nucleotides read TGTGCCAGCTCACTACGGGGACAGAGAGAAAAACTGTTTTTT.

V is TRBV7-6 and J is TRBJ2-3, with D unclear. This CDR3 is built from 16 residues. V was shortened by 1 base and J by 0 bases, with 11 bases between the two germline ends. Looked up from germline, CDR1 is SGHVS and CDR2 is FNYEAQ. CDR3 sequence reads: CASSLEAGFSTDTQYF. DNA for the CDR3: TGTGCCAGCAGCTTAGAAGCCGGGTTTAGCACAGATACGCAGTATTTT.

The chain couples TRBV6-6 to TRBJ2-7, with D possibly matching TRBD2 (5 bases). Germline lookup yields CDR1 MNHNY and CDR2 SVGAGI (reference sequence). Trimming removed 6 bases from V and 3 bases from J, with 12 bases in between. The CDR3 runs 13 residues. CDR3 sequence: CASSPPGNYEQYF. The DNA of the CDR3 is TGTGCCAGCAGCCCCCCCGGGAACTACGAGCAGTACTTC.

The chain is built from TRBV4-1 and TRBJ2-3, with D perhaps given as TRBD1 or TRBD2 (5 bases each). The CDR3 extends over 16 amino acids. The germline CDR1 and CDR2 sequences are MGHRA and YSYEKL. V lost 4 bases and J 2 bases, leaving 16 bases between the germline ends. CDR3 nucleotide sequence: TGCGCCAGCAGCCCGGGACCGACGGGATACACAGATACGCAGTATTTT. Its translation is CASSPGPTGYTDTQYF.

Only a few counts were recorded for this clone. The V call is TRBV12-5, the J call TRBJ2-2, with 7 positions matching TRBD1. The germline V gene has CDR1 LGHNT and CDR2 FRNRAP. The CDR3 has 13 amino acids. J was trimmed by 5 bases and V by 7 bases; bases with no gene match: 4. The CDR3 spells CASDLTGTGELFF. DNA of the CDR3: TGTGCTAGTGACCTGACAGGGACCGGGGAGCTGTTTTTT.

The chain combines TRBV18 with TRBJ1-3; tentative D call: TRBD1 (5 bases). The V gene lost 3 bases and the J gene lost 0 bases, with 12 bases spanning the gap. Germline V gives CDR1 KGHSH, CDR2 LQKENI. The CDR3 runs 16 residues. CDR3 in amino acids: CASSPSEGFSGNTIYF. CDR3 coding DNA: TGTGCCAGCTCACCCTCGGAGGGGTTCTCTGGAAACACCATATATTTT.

This rearrangement joins TRBV9 to TRBJ1-2, with D perhaps TRBD1 (5 bases). V lost 5 bases and J 3 bases, leaving 14 bases between the germline ends. Germline V CDR1 and CDR2: SGDLS, YYNGEE. CDR3 length: 14 amino acids. As DNA, the CDR3 is TGTGCCAGCAGTTTGGGGGTTAACGACTATGGCTACACCTTC. Translating it yields CASSLGVNDYGYTF.

CDR3 protein: CASSLVWTDTQYF. As DNA, the CDR3 is TGTGCCAGCAGCCTAGTTTGGACAGATACGCAGTATTTT. This rearrangement joins TRBV7-9 to TRBJ2-3; D remains unclear. Germline lookup yields CDR1 SEHNR and CDR2 FQNEAQ (reference sequence). Between the trimmed V and J ends, which lost 5 bases and 3 bases, there was a span of 9 bases. The CDR3 extends over 13 amino acids.

The chain employs TRBV30 and TRBJ2-2; the match to TRBD1 covers 7 bases. V was pared by 5 bases and J by 4 bases, with 7 bases of the junction left unmatched. CDR3 size: 14 residues. Germline lookup yields CDR1 GTSNPN and CDR2 SVGIG (reference sequence). Here the CDR3 reads CAWRRDSFTGELFF. The CDR3 region has the DNA TGTGCCTGGCGCCGGGACAGCTTCACCGGGGAGCTGTTTTTT.

The gene calls are TRBV9 and TRBJ2-2, with D hard to call. The germline gives CDR1 SGDLS, CDR2 YYNGEE. This CDR3 is built from 13 residues. The V end was cut by 0 bases, the J end by 3 bases, with 3 bases between. CDR3 sequence: CASSVDYTGELFF. Here the CDR3 DNA reads TGTGCCAGCAGCGTAGACTACACCGGGGAGCTGTTTTTT.